The 5 T cell receptor beta chains below come from one sample, sequenced in a study of shared clonotypes between healthy human individuals. Only in-frame clones appear in the TCRdb table, and some are missing; sequencing was by immunoSEQ multiplex PCR. The sample carries 110,000 or so clones, about 63% recorded once. Specimen: memory CD8+ T cells sorted from blood. Subset described: CD45RO+ cells pooled with CCR7-negative TemRA cells. The receptors here all came from a woman aged 25 to 39 in good health.

The CDR3, as DNA: TGTGCCACCAGCAGTATCCTCTTTACCTTCGACGAGCAGTACTTC. Translating gives CATSSILFTFDEQYF. The gene calls are TRBV15 and TRBJ2-7; D unresolved. Germline V gives CDR1 LNHNV, CDR2 YYDKDF (reference sequence). Trimming shortened V by 3 bases and J by 5 bases, and 17 bases separated the two germline ends. The length of the CDR3 is 15 residues. Looking up the rest from reference TRBV15 and TRBJ2-7 gives the full variable domain: DAMVIQNPRYQVTQFGKPVTLSCSQTLNHNVMYWYQQKSSQAPKLLFHYYDKDFNNEADTPDNFQSRRPNTSFCFLDIRSPGLGDTAMYLCATSSILFTFDEQYFGPGTRLTVT.

The chain employs TRBV7-9 and TRBJ2-1; D gene unclear. In germline, CDR1 is SEHNR, CDR2 FQNEAQ (reference sequence). The length of the CDR3 is 13 residues. V was trimmed by 5 bases and J by 6 bases, leaving 11 bases between them. The CDR3 DNA reads as TGTGCCAGCAGCCGGACGGCCGGCAATGAGCAGTTCTTC. As protein: CASSRTAGNEQFF.

This clone was counted once. This chain connects TRBV2 to TRBJ2-1; 9 bases agree with TRBD2. Germline-derived CDR1 and CDR2 are SNHLY and FYNNEI. V lost 6 bases and J lost 9; bases outside the gene matches: 15. There are 16 residues in the CDR3. Here the CDR3 reads CASRLSGQASGIEQFF. CDR3 bases: TGTGCCAGCAGACTATCAGGGCAAGCTAGCGGGATTGAGCAGTTCTTC.

V is TRBV10-3 and J is TRBJ1-1, with D perhaps TRBD1 (5 bases). This CDR3 is built from 16 residues. V lost 10 bases and J lost 0, with 21 bases in between. Looked up from germline, CDR1 is ENHRY and CDR2 is SYGVKD. DNA for the CDR3: TGTGCCACCTGGGAGGGACCTGCTTCTTTGAACACTGAAGCTTTCTTT. Its protein product is CATWEGPASLNTEAFF.

The rearrangement links TRBV30 to TRBJ1-6; D unresolved. Germline lookup yields CDR1 GTSNPN and CDR2 SVGIG (reference sequence). Trimming removed 2 bases at V and 7 bases at J, with 9 bases between. The CDR3 is made up of 13 amino acids. The CDR3 here is CAWSLQSNSPLHF. As DNA, the CDR3 is TGTGCCTGGAGTTTACAGAGCAATTCACCCCTCCACTTT.